This note documents a single TCR beta chain sequence. This clone's antigen is unknown. No base qualities exist here, and no much larger clone lies one base off it. The sample belongs to a study of blood T cell repertoires in COVID-19 (dated by TCRdb to about 2020). Turning to the overall study: Collaborator samples came from the United States, Italy and Spain and covered acute and convalescent phases of COVID-19. Subjects who had been exposed to COVID-19, were actively infected with it, or had recovered from it provided the deeply sampled blood TCRbeta repertoires that made up the dataset. The material from the prospective study consisted of cDNA or gDNA derived from T cells, B-cell-depleted T cells, or PBMCs. Sample metadata almost always included a de-identified subject ID, COVID-19 status, age in years and sex. Samples were obtained from the ongoing ImmuneRACE study (first 160 participants) and from 1,000 to 1,500 subjects provided by 6 global collaborators. The repertoires were made available in a free public database intended to serve as a resource for research on the immune response to SARS-CoV-2. Where available, HLA class I and class II types were taken from metadata supplied by the sample provider and were not determined by assay-based typing. The research as a whole found: Clinical and demographic metadata were provided uncurated, with the amount varying by source and participant.

The immunoSEQ Assay, a bias-controlled multiplex PCR, was used to amplify TCRbeta CDR3 regions from genomic DNA. Concerning the study's data processing: The number of nucleated cells in each sample was estimated by amplification of reference gene primers within the assay. To quantify the absolute abundance of each unique TCRbeta CDR3 rearrangement, sequence reads were collapsed and filtered. For each sample, productive Simpson clonality was calculated as the square root of Simpson's diversity index over productive rearrangements. As stored in TCRdb, this immuneACCESS dataset retains in-frame rearrangements with V and J assigned. A fraction of the clones does not appear; measured against another copy, unresolved V genes explain less than half of the discrepancy, and the remainder lacks a known reason. V, J and clone size are those of that table, while D and trimming were read from the DNA. For this sample there are 45,000 to 60,000 clones; roughly 87% appear just once. The biggest ten clones account for about 2% of the sample.

The germline V gene yields ENHRY for CDR1 and SYGVKD for CDR2. Its CDR3 holds 18 amino acids, cysteine through phenylalanine. The retained sequence is limited to the CDR3, 54 bases, with the frame set at the first base. The V end loses 3 bases and the J end loses 0 bases, and a stretch of 18 bases separates them. The collaborating institutions used their own protocols to collect whole blood in K2EDTA tubes. For TCRbeta analysis, collaborators shipped samples as frozen whole blood, isolated PBMCs, or DNA extracted from either of those sample types. Sequencing used peripheral blood. This clonotype was obtained from an older woman with acute or convalescent COVID-19. The rearranged segments are TRBV10-3 and TRBJ1-5; a weak D assignment points to TRBD1 (5 bases agree). The CDR3 has the sequence CAISDGETGGISNQPQHF. Here is the DNA: TGTGCCATCAGTGACGGCGAAACGGGGGGGATTAGCAATCAGCCCCAGCATTTT.